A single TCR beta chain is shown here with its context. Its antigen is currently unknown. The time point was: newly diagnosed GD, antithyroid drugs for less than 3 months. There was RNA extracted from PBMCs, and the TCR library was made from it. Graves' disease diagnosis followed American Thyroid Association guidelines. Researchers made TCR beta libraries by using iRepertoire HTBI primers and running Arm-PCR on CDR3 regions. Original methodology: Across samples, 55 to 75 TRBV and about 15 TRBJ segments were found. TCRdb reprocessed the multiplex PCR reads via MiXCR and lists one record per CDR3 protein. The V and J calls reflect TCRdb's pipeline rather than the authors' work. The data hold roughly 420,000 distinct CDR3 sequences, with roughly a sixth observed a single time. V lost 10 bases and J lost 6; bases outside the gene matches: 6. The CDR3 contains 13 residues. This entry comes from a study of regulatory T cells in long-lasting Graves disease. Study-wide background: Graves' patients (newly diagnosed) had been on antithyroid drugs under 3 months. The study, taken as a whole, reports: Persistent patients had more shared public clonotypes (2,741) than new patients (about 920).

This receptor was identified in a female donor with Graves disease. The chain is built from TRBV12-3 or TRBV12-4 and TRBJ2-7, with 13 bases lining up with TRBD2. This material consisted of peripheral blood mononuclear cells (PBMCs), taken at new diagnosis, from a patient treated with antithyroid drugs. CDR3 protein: CATSTSGRTEQYF. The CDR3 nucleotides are TGTGCCACCTCGACTAGCGGGAGGACCGAGCAGTACTTC.